This T cell receptor beta chain was retrieved from a study of shared clonotypes between healthy human individuals. Study details: The plates for each donor numbered three CD4 naive, three CD4 memory, two CD8 naive and one CD8 memory.

Assay used: immunoSEQ multiplex PCR; TCRdb lists only in-frame clones, some missing. This sample carries around 1.6 million clones, 95% to 99% of them seen once, and the ten largest clones take approximately 0.44%. Study-wide points: As a rule, naive subsets had a larger estimated richness than memory subsets. An expected dependence of interdonor clonotype sharing on sequencing depth was noted.

About this clone: What it binds is unknown.

Per germline, CDR1 SNHLY and CDR2 FYNNEI. The length of the CDR3 is 14 residues. The V segment lost 4 bases and the J segment 3 bases; nucleotides outside the gene matches: 3. The TCR sequence derives from a man under 40 in good health. This chain uses TRBV2 with TRBJ1-3; the match to TRBD1 covers 7 bases. The sample consisted of naive CD4+ T cells sorted from blood. Subset denoted: CD45RA+ positively selected. CDR3 amino acids: CASSGQGHGNTIYF. CDR3 nucleotides: TGTGCCAGCAGTGGACAGGGCCATGGAAACACCATATATTTT.